These 26 T cell receptor beta chains were sequenced from one sample in a study of identical twins (dated by TCRdb to the mid-2010s). Libraries were prepared through 5' RACE. Sequencer: Illumina HiSeq 2000. TCRdb's own reprocessing of the public reads used fastp at Q25 and MiXCR and kept productive beta chains. Duplicate CDR3 protein sequences are folded into a single record with the most common DNA and genes. This sample holds some 570,000 distinct CDR3 sequences; 20% to 25% were observed only once. The ten top clones hold 0.48% of the sample. This same sample was also part of a study on yellow fever vaccine responses in identical twins.

The specimen was CD4+ T cells sorted from blood. The receptors derive from a woman under 30 in good health.

This clonotype was picked up a small number of times. The V call is TRBV4-1, the J call TRBJ2-1; perhaps TRBD2 as D (5 bases). Germline values: CDR1 MGHRA, CDR2 YSYEKL. This CDR3 has 15 residues. Trimming took off 2 bases at V and 4 bases at J, with 12 bases between the two ends. The CDR3 is CASSQRESGYNEQFF. CDR3 coding DNA: TGCGCCAGCAGCCAAAGGGAGAGTGGGTACAATGAGCAGTTCTTC.

The chain combines TRBV7-2 with TRBJ2-1, with 11 bases matching TRBD2. The V and J ends lost 0 bases and 8 bases, in that order; junction bases with no gene match: 6. Germline V gives CDR1 SGHTA, CDR2 FQGNSA. This CDR3 comprises 16 residues. This chain's CDR3 is CASSLARTSGSHEQFF. CDR3 DNA: TGTGCCAGCAGCTTAGCGCGCACTAGCGGGAGCCATGAGCAGTTCTTC.

The count of this clonotype is one. The chain couples TRBV28 to TRBJ2-4; 9 positions agree with TRBD2. Per germline, CDR1 MDHEN and CDR2 SYDVKM. Losses at the gene ends were 6 bases for V and 3 bases for J; bases not matched to a gene: 9. The CDR3 runs to 16 residues. CDR3 DNA: TGTGCCAGCAGGTCTAGCGGGGTCTTTCACAAAAACATTCAGTACTTC. Protein product: CASRSSGVFHKNIQYF.

This clonotype appeared a few times. V usage is TRBV12-3 or TRBV12-4 and J usage is TRBJ1-1, with D possibly TRBD1 on 5 matching bases. The CDR3 is 14 amino acids. V was trimmed by 6 bases and J by 3 bases, leaving 14 bases between them. The CDR3 region is CASRRGHPDTEAFF. CDR3 coding DNA: TGTGCCAGCAGGCGTGGACACCCCGACACTGAAGCTTTCTTT.

The sample holds many counts of this clonotype. This chain connects TRBV6-2 or TRBV6-3 to TRBJ1-6; no definite D call. The germline V gene has CDR1 MNHEY and CDR2 SVGEGT. The CDR3 contains 13 residues. V was shortened by 8 bases and J by 6 bases, with 11 bases between the two germline ends. CDR3 nucleotide sequence: TGTGCCAGCTTTGCCAACTTTAATTCACCCCTCCACTTT. As protein: CASFANFNSPLHF.

This chain connects TRBV6-1 to TRBJ1-1; D is possibly TRBD1 (5 bases). Trimming cost V 8 bases and J 1 base, with 20 bases left between them. The CDR3 runs to 16 residues. Per germline, CDR1 MNHNS and CDR2 SASEGT. CDR3 amino acids: CASSRYNWGPNTEAFF. DNA for the CDR3: TGTGCCAGCTCGAGATATAATTGGGGCCCGAACACTGAAGCTTTCTTT.

This clonotype occurred a few times. This chain joins TRBV11-2 and TRBJ1-1; no definite D call. The CDR3 is 14 amino acids. Germline V lookup: CDR1 SGHAT, CDR2 FQNNGV. With 5 bases removed from V and 5 bases from J, the gap between germline ends came to 15 bases. CDR3 sequence: CASSPDRGGTEAFF. DNA for the CDR3: TGTGCCAGCAGCCCCGATCGAGGCGGAACTGAAGCTTTCTTT.

V is TRBV7-6 and J is TRBJ2-5, with D hard to call. The CDR3 length is 13 residues. CDR1 SGHVS and CDR2 FNYEAQ come from the germline V gene. Trimming stripped 2 bases from V and 4 bases from J, with 8 bases between. CDR3 DNA sequence: TGTGCCAGCAGCTTATTAGATCGAGAGACCCAGTACTTC. It is translated as CASSLLDRETQYF.

This clonotype was seen repeatedly, ten times or more. The chain recombines TRBV5-1 with TRBJ1-5; 10 positions agree with TRBD1. The CDR3 is 14 amino acids. V trimming: 7 bases; J trimming: 7 bases; junction bases outside the gene matches: 8. The V gene's germline CDR1 is SGHRS and CDR2 YFSETQ. The CDR3 coding sequence is TGCGCCAGCGGGACAGGGGAAGCCGAGCAGCCCCAGCATTTT. Protein product: CASGTGEAEQPQHF.

This clonotype has more than one count but fewer than ten. The rearrangement uses TRBV5-1 and TRBJ1-1; perhaps TRBD1 as D (5 bases). Looked up from germline, CDR1 is SGHRS and CDR2 is YFSETQ. V lost 4 bases and J lost 10, with 14 bases in between. CDR3 length: 12 residues. The CDR3 protein is CASSRDAERAFF. CDR3 bases: TGCGCCAGCAGCCGGGACGCGGAGCGAGCTTTCTTT.

The J gene is TRBJ2-5, the V gene TRBV10-3; D possibly corresponds to TRBD1 (5 bases). CDR3 length: 14 residues. The V gene lost 0 bases and the J gene lost 4 bases, with 9 bases spanning the gap. Germline assignment: CDR1 ENHRY and CDR2 SYGVKD. CDR3 residues: CAISESPGLETQYF. CDR3 coding DNA: TGTGCCATCAGTGAGTCGCCAGGGTTAGAGACCCAGTACTTC.

The CDR3 spells CASSPGQGAYEQYV. In DNA form, the CDR3 reads TGCGCCAGCAGCCCGGGACAGGGGGCCTACGAGCAGTACGTC. J is TRBJ2-7 and V is TRBV5-1; 11 nucleotides line up with TRBD1. The CDR3 has 14 residues. J gave up 2 bases and V 4 bases, and 2 bases lay outside the gene matches. Germline CDR1 and CDR2: SGHRS and YFSETQ.

This clonotype has a handful of counts. The chain recombines TRBV10-3 with TRBJ2-3, with D tentatively TRBD2 (6 bases). Germline V gives CDR1 ENHRY, CDR2 SYGVKD. The ends were cut back, 6 bases at V and 0 bases at J, with 16 bases in the middle. CDR3 length: 16 residues. The CDR3 nucleotides read TGTGCCATCAGGAACCGTAGCGGATCTAGCACAGATACGCAGTATTTT. Translation: CAIRNRSGSSTDTQYF.

The rearrangement uses TRBV24-1 and TRBJ2-2; 11 bases match TRBD2. This CDR3 contains 14 residues. CDR1 is KGHDR and CDR2 is SFDVKD in the germline V gene. Unmatched junction bases numbered 1, after V lost 7 bases and J lost 4 bases. The chain's CDR3 is CATRGTSGTGELFF. DNA for the CDR3: TGTGCCACCAGAGGGACTAGCGGCACCGGGGAGCTGTTTTTT.

This clonotype was picked up many times. This chain links TRBV10-3 with TRBJ2-1, with D maybe TRBD2 (5 bases). V was trimmed by 6 bases and J by 9 bases, leaving 9 bases between them. Germline CDR1 is ENHRY and CDR2 is SYGVKD. The CDR3 has 11 amino acids. The CDR3 sequence is CAISDTSEQFF. CDR3 bases: TGTGCCATCAGCGATACTAGTGAGCAGTTCTTC.

The rearrangement joins TRBV27 to TRBJ2-1; 9 nucleotides match TRBD2. The CDR3 is 16 residues long. J lost 7 bases, V lost 6 bases, and 13 bases had no gene match. The germline V gene has CDR1 MNHEY and CDR2 SMNVEV (reference sequence). As DNA, the CDR3 is TGTGCCAGCAGCATTCGAATGGGACTAGCTGATAATGAGCAGTTCTTC. Amino acids: CASSIRMGLADNEQFF.

The J gene is TRBJ2-7, the V gene TRBV3-1; 7 positions match TRBD2. Trimming removed 1 base from V and 0 bases from J; junction bases left unmatched: 3. The germline V gene has CDR1 LGHDT and CDR2 YNNKEL (reference sequence). The CDR3 contains 15 residues. CDR3: CASSQGSGASYEQYV. The DNA for the CDR3 is TGTGCCAGCAGCCAAGGGAGCGGGGCCTCCTACGAGCAGTACGTC.

This clonotype appeared a few times. The CDR3 bases are TGTGCCAGCAACAAGAAGACAGAGAACAATGAGCAGTTCTTC. Its protein is CASNKKTENNEQFF. The chain combines TRBV7-9 with TRBJ2-1; D might be TRBD1 (5 bases). There are 14 residues in the CDR3. V lost 7 bases, J lost 5 bases, and 15 bases lay in between. Germline values: CDR1 SEHNR, CDR2 FQNEAQ (reference sequence).

V gene TRBV24-1 combines with J gene TRBJ2-1; D may be TRBD2 (6 bases). V dropped 7 bases and J dropped 4 bases, with 19 bases sitting between them. Germline values: CDR1 KGHDR, CDR2 SFDVKD. The CDR3 length is 16 residues. The CDR3 here is CATSPRPGLIYNEQFF. The CDR3, as DNA: TGTGCCACCAGCCCTAGGCCGGGACTTATATACAATGAGCAGTTCTTC.

This clonotype was picked up many times. The CDR3 loop is CASSLKIAERANEQFF. The CDR3 DNA sequence: TGCGCCAGCAGCTTGAAAATAGCGGAGAGGGCAAATGAGCAGTTCTTC. This rearrangement joins TRBV5-1 to TRBJ2-1; TRBD2 is a possible D gene (6 bases). Trimming removed 1 base from V and 7 bases from J, with 18 bases in between. Per germline, CDR1 SGHRS and CDR2 YFSETQ. The CDR3 totals 16 residues.

V and J are TRBV12-3 or TRBV12-4 and TRBJ2-7, with no clear D. The V and J ends lost 1 base and 6 bases respectively, with 7 bases between them. The CDR3 consists of 12 residues. In DNA form, the CDR3 reads TGTGCCAGCAGTTTAGGGTATGGCGAGCAGTACGTC. It is translated as CASSLGYGEQYV.

V gene TRBV3-1 combines with J gene TRBJ2-1; TRBD2 matches 14 bases. Per germline, CDR1 LGHDT and CDR2 YNNKEL (reference sequence). The trim removed 1 base at V and 9 bases at J, leaving 5 bases unmatched. The CDR3 spans 16 residues. The CDR3 coding sequence is TGTGCCAGCAGCCAAGCCCCCGGGACTAGCGGGGGTGAGCAGTTCTTC. It encodes CASSQAPGTSGGEQFF.

This clonotype appeared many times. The V and J genes are TRBV7-6 and TRBJ2-1; D tentatively fits TRBD1 or TRBD2 (5 bases each). V was clipped by 5 bases and J by 4 bases, with 12 bases between them. The germline V gene has CDR1 SGHVS and CDR2 FNYEAQ. CDR3 length: 14 amino acids. CDR3 loop: CASSPRGEYNEQFF. The CDR3 DNA follows: TGTGCCAGCAGCCCCCGAGGGGAGTACAATGAGCAGTTCTTC.

This sequence joins TRBV10-3 and TRBJ2-1, with 10 bases identical to TRBD1. V lost 11 bases, J lost 7 bases, and 11 bases stayed unmatched. CDR1 and CDR2 from the germline V gene are ENHRY and SYGVKD. The CDR3 loop spans 14 amino acids. Written as DNA, the CDR3 is TGTGCCGTTCGGGCGGGACAGGGGCGGAATGAGCAGTTCTTC. Translated: CAVRAGQGRNEQFF.

This sequence joins TRBV4-1 and TRBJ2-1; TRBD2 might be the D (5 bases). The CDR3 totals 13 residues. Germline CDR1 and CDR2: MGHRA and YSYEKL. With 1 base removed from V and 5 bases from J, the gap between germline ends came to 6 bases. CDR3 in amino acids: CASSQVGDNEQFF. CDR3 bases: TGCGCCAGCAGCCAAGTGGGAGACAATGAGCAGTTCTTC.

The chain links TRBV5-1 to TRBJ1-1, with a weak D call TRBD1 (5 bases). CDR1 and CDR2 from the germline V gene are SGHRS and YFSETQ. The germline V and J ends were trimmed by 0 bases and 4 bases, with 10 bases remaining between them. The CDR3 runs 14 residues. CDR3 in amino acids: CASSLVGTGTEAFF. The CDR3 nucleotides read TGCGCCAGCAGCTTGGTTGGCACAGGCACTGAAGCTTTCTTT.